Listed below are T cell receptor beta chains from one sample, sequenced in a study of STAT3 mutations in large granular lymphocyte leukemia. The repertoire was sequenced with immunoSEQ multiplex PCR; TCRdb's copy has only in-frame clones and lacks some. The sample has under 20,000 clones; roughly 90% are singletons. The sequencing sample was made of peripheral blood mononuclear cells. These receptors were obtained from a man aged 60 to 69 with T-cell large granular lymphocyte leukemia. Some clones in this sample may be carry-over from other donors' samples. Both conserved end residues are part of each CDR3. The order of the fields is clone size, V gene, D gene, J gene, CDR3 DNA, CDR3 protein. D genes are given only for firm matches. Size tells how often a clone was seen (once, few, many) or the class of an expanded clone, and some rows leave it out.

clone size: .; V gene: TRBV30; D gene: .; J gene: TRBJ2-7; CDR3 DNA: TGTGCCTGGACGCAGGGGTCCTACGAGCAGTACTTC; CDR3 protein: CAWTQGSYEQYF
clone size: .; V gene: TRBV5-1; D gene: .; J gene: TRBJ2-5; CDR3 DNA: TGCGCCAGCAGCTTAAACCCATCAGGAGGGGAGGAGACCCAGTACTTC; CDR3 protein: CASSLNPSGGEETQYF
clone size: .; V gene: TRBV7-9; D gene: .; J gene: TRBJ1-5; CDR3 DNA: TGTGCCAGCAGCTCTGGAGGCGGACAGCCCCAGCATTTT; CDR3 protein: CASSSGGGQPQHF
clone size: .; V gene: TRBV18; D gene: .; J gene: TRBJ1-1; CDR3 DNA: TGTGCCAGCTCACCGGGGGGGAAGGAGGGTAGTTTTGAAGCTTTCTTT; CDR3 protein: CASSPGGKEGSFEAFF
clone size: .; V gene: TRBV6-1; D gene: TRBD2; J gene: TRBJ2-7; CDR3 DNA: TGTGCCAGCGGGGGCGGGGGGCCGTACGAGCAGTACTTC; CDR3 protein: CASGGGGPYEQYF
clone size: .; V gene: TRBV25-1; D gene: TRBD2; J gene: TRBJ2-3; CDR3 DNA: TGTGCCAGCAGTATAGCGGGAGAAGGTGATACGCAGTATTTT; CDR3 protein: CASSIAGEGDTQYF
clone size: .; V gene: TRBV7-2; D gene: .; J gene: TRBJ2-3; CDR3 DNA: TGTGCCAGCAGCCCGCTGGATACGCAGTATTTT; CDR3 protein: CASSPLDTQYF
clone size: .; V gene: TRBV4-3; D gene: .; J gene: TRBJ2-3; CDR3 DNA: TGCGCCAGCAGCCAGTTGGGAGAACCCAGCACAGATACGCAGTATTTT; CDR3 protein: CASSQLGEPSTDTQYF
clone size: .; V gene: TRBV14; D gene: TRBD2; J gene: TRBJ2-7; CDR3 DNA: TGTGCCAGCAGCCAAATTACGAGCGGGAGGACCTACGAGCAGTACTTC; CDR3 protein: CASSQITSGRTYEQYF
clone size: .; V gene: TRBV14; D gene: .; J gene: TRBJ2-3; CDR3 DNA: TGTGCCAGCAGCCAAGATCTTCAGGGGATGCAGTATTTT; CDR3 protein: CASSQDLQGMQYF
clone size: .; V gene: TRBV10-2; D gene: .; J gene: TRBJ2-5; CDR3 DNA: TGCGCCAGCAGTGAGTCGTGGGTAGCAGGCGGAGAGACCCAGTACTTC; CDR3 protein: CASSESWVAGGETQYF
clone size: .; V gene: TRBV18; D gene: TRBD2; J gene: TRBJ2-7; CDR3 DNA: TGTGCCAGCTCGCTAGCGGGATCACCTAGGGAGCAGTACTTC; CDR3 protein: CASSLAGSPREQYF
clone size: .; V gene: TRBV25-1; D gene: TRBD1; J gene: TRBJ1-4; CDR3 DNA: TGTGCCAGCTGCCAGGGGGGCCCTAATGAAAAACTGTTTTTT; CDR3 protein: CASCQGGPNEKLFF
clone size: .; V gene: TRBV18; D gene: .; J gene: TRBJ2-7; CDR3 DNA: TGTGCCAGCTCACCAGGCGGCGGGGCCTCCTACGAGCAGTACTTC; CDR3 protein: CASSPGGGASYEQYF
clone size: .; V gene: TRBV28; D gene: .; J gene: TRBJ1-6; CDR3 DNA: TGTGCCAGCAGTTCTGGGGGGTCGAGTTCACCCCTCCACTTT; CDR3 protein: CASSSGGSSSPLHF
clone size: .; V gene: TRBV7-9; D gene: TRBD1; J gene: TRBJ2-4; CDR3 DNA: TGTGCCAGCAGCTCACAGGGGGCCAGGGCCAAAAACATTCAGTACTTC; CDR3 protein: CASSSQGARAKNIQYF
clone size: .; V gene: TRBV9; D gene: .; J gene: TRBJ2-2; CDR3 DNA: TGTGCCAGCAGCTTCCGGGACACGAACACCGGGGAGCTGTTTTTT; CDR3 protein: CASSFRDTNTGELFF
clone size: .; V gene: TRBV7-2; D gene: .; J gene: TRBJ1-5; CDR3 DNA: TGTGCCAGCAGCTTAGACCGATTGCAGCCCCAGCATTTT; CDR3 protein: CASSLDRLQPQHF
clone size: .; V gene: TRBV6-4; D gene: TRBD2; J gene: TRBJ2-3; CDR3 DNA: TGTGCCAGCAGGACTAGCGGGAGGTCCCTAAATAGCACAGATACGCAGTATTTT; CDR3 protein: CASRTSGRSLNSTDTQYF
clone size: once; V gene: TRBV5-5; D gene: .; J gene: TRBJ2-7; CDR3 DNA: TGTGCCAGCAGCCATATGGGGTTTGCCGGATACGAGCAGTACTTC; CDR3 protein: CASSHMGFAGYEQYF
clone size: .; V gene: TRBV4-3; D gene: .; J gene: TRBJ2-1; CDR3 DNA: TGCGCCAGCAGCCAACGAGAAGGCAATGAGCAGTTCTTC; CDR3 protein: CASSQREGNEQFF
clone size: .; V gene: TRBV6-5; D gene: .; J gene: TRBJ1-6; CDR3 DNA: TGTGCCAGCAGTTACGCAGGGACGAAAAATTCACCCCTCCACTTT; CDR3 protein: CASSYAGTKNSPLHF
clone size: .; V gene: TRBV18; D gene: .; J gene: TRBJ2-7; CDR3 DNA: TGTGCCAGCTCGCTGGACAGCAACTCCTACGAGCAGTACTTC; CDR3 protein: CASSLDSNSYEQYF
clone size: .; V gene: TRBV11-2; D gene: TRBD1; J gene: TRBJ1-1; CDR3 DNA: TGTGCCAGCAGCTTAGAAAGGGGGCGGACTGAAGCTTTCTTT; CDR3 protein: CASSLERGRTEAFF
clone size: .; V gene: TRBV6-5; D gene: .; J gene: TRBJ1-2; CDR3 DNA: TGTGCCAGCAGGCGACGGACCGATAGTAACTATGGCTACACCTTC; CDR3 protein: CASRRRTDSNYGYTF
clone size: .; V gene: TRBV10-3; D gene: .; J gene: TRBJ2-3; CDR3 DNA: TGTGCCATCAGTGGGCCCCCGGGGCAGGTGGGCACAGATACGCAGTATTTT; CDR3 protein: CAISGPPGQVGTDTQYF
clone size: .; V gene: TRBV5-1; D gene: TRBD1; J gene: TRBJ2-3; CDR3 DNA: TGCGCCAGCAGCTCTACCGGGACAGGCACAGATACGCAGTATTTT; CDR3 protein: CASSSTGTGTDTQYF
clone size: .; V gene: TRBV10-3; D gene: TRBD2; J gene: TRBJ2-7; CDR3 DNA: TGTGCCATCAGCCCACCAGTAGCGGGAGCAGCCTACGAGCAGTACTTC; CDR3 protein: CAISPPVAGAAYEQYF
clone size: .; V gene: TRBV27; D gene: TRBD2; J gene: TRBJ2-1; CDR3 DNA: TGTGCCAGCAGTTCCTCCGTAGGACTAGCGGCGGTGAATGAGCAGTTCTTC; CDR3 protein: CASSSSVGLAAVNEQFF
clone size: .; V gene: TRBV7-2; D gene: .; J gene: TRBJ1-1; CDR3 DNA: TGTGCCACCCTACGAGGGGACTCGAACACTGAAGCTTTCTTT; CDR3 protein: CATLRGDSNTEAFF
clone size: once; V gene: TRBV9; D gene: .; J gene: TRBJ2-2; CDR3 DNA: TGTGCCAGCAGCCTTTCGGGAGTAGGCACCGGGGAGCTGTTTTTT; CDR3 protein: CASSLSGVGTGELFF
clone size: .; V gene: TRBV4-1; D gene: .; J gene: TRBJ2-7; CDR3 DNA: TGCGCCAGCAGCCCAACGGGAATATCCTACGAGCAGTACTTC; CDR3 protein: CASSPTGISYEQYF
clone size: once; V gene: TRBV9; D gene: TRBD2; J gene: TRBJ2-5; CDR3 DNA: TGTGCCAGCAGCTCGGGACTAGCGCCGCAAGAGACCCAGTACTTC; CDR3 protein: CASSSGLAPQETQYF
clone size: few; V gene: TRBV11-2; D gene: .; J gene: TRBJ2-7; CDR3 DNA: TGTGCCAGCAGCTTTGGGGGGGCCGAGCAGTACTTC; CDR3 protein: CASSFGGAEQYF
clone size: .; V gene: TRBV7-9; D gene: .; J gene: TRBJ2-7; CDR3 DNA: TGTGCCAGCAGCCAACAGGGATACGAGCAGTACTTC; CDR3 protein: CASSQQGYEQYF
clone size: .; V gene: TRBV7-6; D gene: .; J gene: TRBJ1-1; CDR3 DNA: TGTGCCAGCAGCTTAGCGGGGGGAATCGACAGGAAGGAAGCTTTCTTT; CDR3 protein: CASSLAGGIDRKEAFF
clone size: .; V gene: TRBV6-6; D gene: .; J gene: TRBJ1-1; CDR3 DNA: TGTGCCAGCAGTTACGGTGGGATTATGAACACTGAAGCTTTCTTT; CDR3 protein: CASSYGGIMNTEAFF
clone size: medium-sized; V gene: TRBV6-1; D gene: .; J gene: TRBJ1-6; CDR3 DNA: TGTGCCAGCAGTGGTGGGGAACTTTATAATTCACCCCTCCACTTT; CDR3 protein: CASSGGELYNSPLHF
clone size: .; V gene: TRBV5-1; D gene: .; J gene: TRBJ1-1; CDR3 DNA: TGCGCCAGCAGCCCACAAGGGGGGGACACTGAAGCTTTCTTT; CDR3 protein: CASSPQGGDTEAFF
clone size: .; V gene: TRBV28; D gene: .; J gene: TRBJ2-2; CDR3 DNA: TGTGCCAGCCCCCCATTAACTTGGACTATCTTCGCCGGGGAGCTGTTTTTT; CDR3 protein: CASPPLTWTIFAGELFF
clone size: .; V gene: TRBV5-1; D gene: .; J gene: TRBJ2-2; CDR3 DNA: TGCGCCAGCGGGAGTGGAAACACCGGGGAGCTGTTTTTT; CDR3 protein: CASGSGNTGELFF
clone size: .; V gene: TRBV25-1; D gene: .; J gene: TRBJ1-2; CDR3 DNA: TGTGCCAGCAGTCTTGGGACGAACTATGGCTACACCTTC; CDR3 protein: CASSLGTNYGYTF
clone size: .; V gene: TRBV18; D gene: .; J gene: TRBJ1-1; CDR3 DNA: TGTGCCAGCTCGCCGGAGGACGCTCCCGGCCACACTGAAGCTTTCTTT; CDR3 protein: CASSPEDAPGHTEAFF
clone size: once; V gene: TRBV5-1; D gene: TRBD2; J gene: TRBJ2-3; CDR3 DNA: TGCGCCAGCAGCTTGTGGCCCGGGAGGGCGGGAGATACGCAGTATTTT; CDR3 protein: CASSLWPGRAGDTQYF
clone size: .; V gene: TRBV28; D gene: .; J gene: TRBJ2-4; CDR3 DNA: TGTGCCAGCAGTGAAAGGGGGGGTCTGGCCAAAAACATTCAGTACTTC; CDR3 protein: CASSERGGLAKNIQYF
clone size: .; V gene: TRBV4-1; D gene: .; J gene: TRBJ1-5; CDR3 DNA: TGCGCCAGCAGCCAAGTAAGCCAGGATAATCAGCCCCAGCATTTT; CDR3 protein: CASSQVSQDNQPQHF
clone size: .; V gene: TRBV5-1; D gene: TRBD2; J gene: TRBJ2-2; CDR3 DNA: TGCGCCAGCAGCTTCTCCGGGGGGGAACCAAGGTCCGGGGAGCTGTTTTTT; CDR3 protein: CASSFSGGEPRSGELFF
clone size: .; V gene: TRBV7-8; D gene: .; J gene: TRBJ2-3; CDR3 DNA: TGTGCCAGCAGCCGGTTAGCGTTTGAGGCAGATACGCAGTATTTT; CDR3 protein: CASSRLAFEADTQYF
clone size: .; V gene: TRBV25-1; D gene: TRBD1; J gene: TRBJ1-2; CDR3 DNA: TGTGCCAGCAGCGCAACCCCGACAGGGGCGGTTGGCTATGGCTACACCTTC; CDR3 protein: CASSATPTGAVGYGYTF
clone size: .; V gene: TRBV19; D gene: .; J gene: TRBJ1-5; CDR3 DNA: TGTGCCACCCGCTTATCTCAGGATCAGCCCCAGCATTTT; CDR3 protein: CATRLSQDQPQHF
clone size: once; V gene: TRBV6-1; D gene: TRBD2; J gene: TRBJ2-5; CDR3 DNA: TGTGCCAGCAGTGCGACTAGCGGGGACCAAGAGACCCAGTACTTC; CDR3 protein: CASSATSGDQETQYF
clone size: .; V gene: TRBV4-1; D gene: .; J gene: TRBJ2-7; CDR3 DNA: TGCGCCAGCAGCCCGACCGTATCGACCTACGAGCAGTACTTC; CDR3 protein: CASSPTVSTYEQYF
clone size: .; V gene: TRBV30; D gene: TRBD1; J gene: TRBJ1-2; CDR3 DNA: TGTGCCTGGACCCTCCCGGGACAGCCCCTTCAAGTTTATGGCTACACCTTC; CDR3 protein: CAWTLPGQPLQVYGYTF
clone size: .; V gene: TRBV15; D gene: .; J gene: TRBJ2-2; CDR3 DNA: TGTGCCACCAGCAGGGCCACCGGGGAGCTGTTTTTT; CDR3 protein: CATSRATGELFF